What follows are 20 T cell receptor beta chains derived from one specimen sequenced in a study of blood T cell repertoires in COVID-19. Generated by immunoSEQ multiplex PCR, the TCRdb table keeps only in-frame clones and is missing some. The sample has approximately 130,000 clones; approximately 83% are singletons. The sequenced sample was peripheral blood. These receptor sequences come from a woman aged 45-60 years who had recovered from COVID-19.

This chain joins TRBV2 and TRBJ2-7; 9 bases are a match to TRBD1. This CDR3 has 16 amino acids. Germline CDR1 and CDR2: SNHLY and FYNNEI. V was clipped by 7 bases and J by 6 bases; unmatched bases: 16. DNA of the CDR3: TGTGCCAGCATCGTTCCGGGACAGGGATCTATGGTCGAGCAGTACTTC. This encodes CASIVPGQGSMVEQYF.

The genes are TRBV28 and TRBJ2-7, with 11 bases lining up with TRBD2. Germline CDR1 reads MDHEN; CDR2 reads SYDVKM. J lost 1 base, V lost 5 bases, and 1 base had no gene match. CDR3 length equals 14 residues. In nucleotides, the CDR3 is TGTGCCAGCAGTCTAGCGGGAGGATCCTACGAGCAGTACTTC. This codes for CASSLAGGSYEQYF.

Ten or more counts support this clone. The genes are TRBV7-2 and TRBJ2-1; 7 bases align to TRBD2. The V gene end was trimmed by 4 bases and the J gene end by 5 bases; junction bases not matched to a gene: 11. Looked up from germline, CDR1 is SGHTA and CDR2 is FQGNSA. This CDR3 comprises 16 residues. The CDR3 DNA reads TGTGCCAGCAGCTCCCCTCTGGGGAGGGCCAACAATGAGCAGTTCTTC. Translation: CASSSPLGRANNEQFF.

The rearrangement links TRBV5-1 to TRBJ2-7; 9 nucleotides line up with TRBD1. The CDR3 contains 15 residues. Unmatched junction bases numbered 10, after V lost 5 bases and J lost 4 bases. Germline V lookup: CDR1 SGHRS, CDR2 YFSETQ. CDR3 DNA sequence: TGCGCCAGCAGTCAAACTCCGGGACAGGGATACGAGCAGTACTTC. This gives the protein CASSQTPGQGYEQYF.

With regard to this clone: Other DNA sequences from this sample encode an identical CDR3 as well. This chain uses TRBV30 with TRBJ1-3, with D unresolved. The ends were cut back, 0 bases at V and 5 bases at J, with 8 bases in the middle. The CDR3 is made up of 13 amino acids. CDR1 and CDR2 (germline): GTSNPN, SVGIG (reference sequence). CDR3 nucleotides: TGTGCCTGGAGTGTAAACGGTCGAAACACCATATATTTT. This translates into CAWSVNGRNTIYF.

The CDR3 is CASSVGGSWNYEQYF. The CDR3 coding sequence is TGTGCCAGCAGCGTAGGCGGTAGCTGGAACTACGAGCAGTACTTC. The rearrangement links TRBV9 to TRBJ2-7; no clear D. Trimming shortened V by 0 bases and J by 3 bases, and 13 bases separated the two germline ends. The CDR3 extends over 15 amino acids. CDR1 SGDLS and CDR2 YYNGEE come from the germline V gene.

This rearrangement joins TRBV5-4 to TRBJ1-2; possible D gene TRBD1, 6 bases. The CDR3 loop spans 14 amino acids. Trimming took 2 bases from V and 4 from J, leaving 12 bases between them. Germline CDR1 and CDR2: SGHNT and YYREEE (reference sequence). In DNA, the CDR3 is TGTGCCAGCAGCTTTGGCAGGGGTGGCTATGGCTACACCTTC. Translated: CASSFGRGGYGYTF.

The chain carries TRBV29-1 and TRBJ1-2, with 9 bases matching TRBD1. J lost 7 bases, V lost 6 bases, and 12 bases had no gene match. Germline-derived CDR1 and CDR2 are SQVTM and ANQGSEA. The CDR3 totals 14 residues. The CDR3: CSVRSGQGFLGYTF. As DNA, the CDR3 is TGCAGCGTCCGATCTGGACAGGGGTTTCTTGGCTACACCTTC.

J is TRBJ1-2 and V is TRBV6-2 or TRBV6-3, with D hard to call. This CDR3 region has 12 residues. Germline V gene sequence: CDR1 MNHEY, CDR2 SVGEGT. V shed 4 bases and J shed 7 bases, with 10 bases lying between them. Written as DNA, the CDR3 is TGTGCCAGCAGTTCTCCGTCCCGTGGCTACACCTTC. Translating gives CASSSPSRGYTF.

The gene calls are TRBV18 and TRBJ1-5; a weak D match, TRBD1 (6 bases). The CDR3 length is 14 residues. The V end lost 3 bases, the J end lost 5 bases, and 11 bases lay between the germline ends. Looked up from germline, CDR1 is KGHSH and CDR2 is LQKENI. CDR3 amino acids: CASSPTGIDQPQHF. The CDR3 coding sequence is TGTGCCAGCTCACCCACAGGGATCGATCAGCCCCAGCATTTT.

The J gene is TRBJ2-1, the V gene TRBV11-2; 9 nucleotides agree with TRBD2. CDR3 length: 15 amino acids. V shed 6 bases, J shed 6 bases, and the junction held 9 bases outside the gene matches. CDR1 and CDR2 (germline): SGHAT, FQNNGV. As DNA, the CDR3 is TGTGCCAGCAGTCTGGCAGCGGGAGGCGGCAATGAGCAGTTCTTC. This sequence encodes CASSLAAGGGNEQFF.

The chain has TRBV10-3 and TRBJ1-2; 9 bases match TRBD1. The CDR3 spans 13 residues. Trimming took 6 bases from V and 5 from J; bases not matched to a gene: 4. Per germline, CDR1 ENHRY and CDR2 SYGVKD. The DNA of the CDR3 is TGTGCCATCAGCGAGGGACAGGGATATGGCTACACCTTC. Translation gives CAISEGQGYGYTF.

CDR3 bases: TGCGCCAGCAGCCCGGCCCCAGAGGATTATGGCTACACCTTC. It specifies CASSPAPEDYGYTF. The chain is built from TRBV5-1 and TRBJ1-2; D unclear. The germline V gene has CDR1 SGHRS and CDR2 YFSETQ. V lost 4 bases and J 5 bases, leaving 15 bases between the germline ends. The CDR3 is 14 residues long.

This clone was detected once. This sequence joins TRBV6-5 and TRBJ2-2; the match to TRBD2 covers 9 bases. Per the germline V gene, CDR1 is MNHEY and CDR2 is SVGAGI. The V segment lost 4 bases and the J segment 7 bases; nucleotides outside the gene matches: 10. This CDR3 spans 16 amino acids. This chain's CDR3 is CASSSPRGGGGGELFF. CDR3 coding DNA: TGTGCCAGCAGTTCTCCGCGGGGGGGCGGTGGCGGGGAGCTGTTTTTT.

The V and J genes are TRBV3-1 (or the pseudogene TRBV3-2) and TRBJ2-1; 9 positions match TRBD2. J gave up 4 bases and V 4 bases, and 5 bases lay outside the gene matches. This CDR3 has 15 residues. Germline V gene data show CDR1 as LGHDT and CDR2 as YNNKEL (reference sequence). The CDR3 nucleotides are TGTGCCAGCAGCCTACGCGGGGGGGCATACAATGAGCAGTTCTTC. Translated: CASSLRGGAYNEQFF.

The V call is TRBV10-3, the J call TRBJ1-6; D gene unclear. This CDR3 comprises 12 residues. Germline values: CDR1 ENHRY, CDR2 SYGVKD. V was clipped by 4 bases and J by 11 bases, with 9 bases between them. The CDR3 here is CAISGGEPPLHF. As DNA, the CDR3 is TGTGCCATCAGTGGCGGGGAGCCACCCCTCCACTTT.

The chain links TRBV4-2 to TRBJ1-5, with D possibly being TRBD1 (5 bases). The CDR3 sequence is 15 residues long. V lost 1 base to trimming and J lost 4 bases, with 11 bases between them. Germline V lookup: CDR1 LGHNA, CDR2 YNFKEQ. Here the CDR3 reads CASSQGTGYNQPQHF. CDR3 coding DNA: TGTGCCAGCAGCCAAGGTACAGGTTATAATCAGCCCCAGCATTTT.

This sequence joins TRBV5-1 and TRBJ2-3; 10 positions agree with TRBD1. The junction had 6 bases not matched to a gene; V was cut back by 4 bases and J by 4 bases. This CDR3 region has 15 residues. CDR1 is SGHRS, CDR2 YFSETQ, per germline. Here the CDR3 reads CASSEAGTGADTQYF. The CDR3 DNA reads TGCGCCAGCAGCGAAGCCGGGACAGGGGCAGATACGCAGTATTTT.

The chain combines TRBV18 with TRBJ1-2; 8 bases match TRBD1. CDR3 length: 18 amino acids. With V trimmed by 3 bases and J by 8 bases, 20 bases remained unmatched. Germline CDR1 reads KGHSH; CDR2 reads LQKENI. The CDR3 spells CASSPLPRDRTQKGGYTF. In DNA, the CDR3 is TGTGCCAGCTCACCTCTGCCCCGGGACAGGACACAGAAGGGAGGCTACACCTTC. Drawing the rest from reference TRBV18 and TRBJ1-2, the complete variable domain is NAGVMQNPRHLVRRRGQEARLRCSPMKGHSHVYWYRQLPEEGLKFMVYLQKENIIDESGMPKERFSAEFPKEGPSILRIQQVVRGDSAAYFCASSPLPRDRTQKGGYTFGSGTRLTVV.

The chain uses TRBV18 and TRBJ1-2, with 10 bases matching TRBD1. With 3 bases clipped from V and 6 bases from J, the junction kept 1 base outside the gene matches. Germline lookup yields CDR1 KGHSH and CDR2 LQKENI. The CDR3 extends over 13 amino acids. For the CDR3, the DNA is TGTGCCAGCTCACCGGACAGGGGGGATGGCTACACCTTC. Protein sequence: CASSPDRGDGYTF.